The 29 T cell receptor beta chains reported below all come from one sample, sequenced in a study of low-dose radiotherapy and immunotherapy resistance in tumors. TRAV and TRBV primers primed cDNA for both TCRalpha and TCRbeta. Over about 19 PCR cycles, TCRs were amplified from a constant-region primer and V-primer adapter. TCRdb redid the calling of the reads with MiXCR, one entry per CDR3 protein. Of around 83,000 distinct CDR3 sequences in the sample, about 20% were seen once. Time point: before trial treatment. The specimen was PBMCs, collected before treatment. The receptors were gathered from a male donor with prostate cancer.

This clonotype was recorded only once. J is TRBJ1-1 and V is TRBV28; 9 bases are a match to TRBD1. The J segment lost 4 bases and the V segment lost 8 bases, leaving 2 bases of the junction unmatched. The CDR3 runs 12 residues. Germline V lookup: CDR1 MDHEN, CDR2 SYDVKM. In DNA, the CDR3 is TGTGCCAGCGAGACAGGGGGCACTGAAGCTTTCTTT. Its protein product is CASETGGTEAFF.

The table lists this clonotype with many counts. The rearrangement joins TRBV12-3 or TRBV12-4 to TRBJ2-5, with TRBD1 as a possible D gene (6 bases). CDR3 length: 13 residues. V shed 3 bases and J shed 5 bases, with 10 bases lying between them. CDR3 in amino acids: CASSLTGGETQYF. Here the CDR3 DNA reads TGTGCCAGCAGTTTGACAGGTGGCGAGACCCAGTACTTC.

This clonotype occurred many times. V gene TRBV2 combines with J gene TRBJ1-6, with D uncertain. The CDR3 is made up of 14 amino acids. Trimming took off 1 base at V and 9 bases at J, with 10 bases between the two ends. Germline CDR1 is SNHLY and CDR2 is FYNNEI. CDR3 in DNA: TGTGCCAGCAGTGAAGGCAGGTCGGGTTCACCCCTCCACTTT. Its protein is CASSEGRSGSPLHF.

The table lists this clonotype with many counts. The chain couples TRBV3-1 to TRBJ1-2; no firm D call. V lost 4 bases and J lost 3, with 18 bases in between. Germline V gene lookup returns CDR1 LGHDT and CDR2 YNNKEL (reference sequence). The CDR3 loop spans 16 amino acids. CDR3 region: CASSPQNGWKDYGYTF. The CDR3 DNA reads as TGTGCCAGCAGCCCTCAAAACGGGTGGAAGGACTATGGCTACACCTTC.

This clonotype was detected ten times or more. The rearrangement uses TRBV5-1 and TRBJ1-2; 8 positions agree with TRBD1. The CDR3 has 15 amino acids. The J segment lost 4 bases and the V segment lost 0 bases, leaving 5 bases of the junction unmatched. Germline CDR1 SGHRS, CDR2 YFSETQ. CDR3 sequence reads: CASSLETGGGYGYTF. The DNA for the CDR3 is TGCGCCAGCAGCTTGGAAACAGGGGGAGGCTATGGCTACACCTTC.

At least ten counts were recorded for this clonotype. The gene calls are TRBV7-3 and TRBJ2-2; D not resolved. The CDR3 covers 12 residues. Germline V gene lookup returns CDR1 SGHTA and CDR2 FQGTGA. The ends were cut back, 2 bases at V and 6 bases at J, with 4 bases in the middle. Here the CDR3 DNA reads TGTGCCAGCAGCTTATCCTCCGGGGAGCTGTTTTTT. It yields the protein CASSLSSGELFF. Supplemented by reference TRBV7-3 and TRBJ2-2, the full variable domain reads GAGVSQTPSNKVTEKGKYVELRCDPISGHTALYWYRQSLGQGPEFLIYFQGTGAADDSGLPNDRFFAVRPEGSVSTLKIQRTERGDSAVYLCASSLSSGELFFGEGSRLTVL.

In this sample, this clonotype turned up many times. The chain couples TRBV11-2 to TRBJ1-1, with D perhaps TRBD1 (5 bases). Trimming cost V 3 bases and J 8 bases, with 19 bases left between them. Per germline, CDR1 SGHAT and CDR2 FQNNGV. This CDR3 is built from 15 residues. The CDR3 DNA is TGTGCCAGCAGCTTCGCGGAGCTCGGGACGGTGGAAGCTTTCTTT. Amino acids: CASSFAELGTVEAFF.

This clonotype was counted many times. The rearrangement joins TRBV6-6 to TRBJ1-3, with a weak D call TRBD1 (5 bases). Germline V gene sequence: CDR1 MNHNY, CDR2 SVGAGI (reference sequence). The CDR3 has 17 amino acids. V lost 4 bases to trimming and J lost 0 bases, with 16 bases between them. The CDR3 region is CASSSAQGISSGNTIYF. The CDR3 coding sequence is TGTGCCAGCAGTTCCGCCCAGGGTATTAGCTCTGGAAACACCATATATTTT.

In regard to this clonotype: A far bigger clonotype differs at one base, so this is likely a read error. The genes are TRBV6-6 and TRBJ2-4; D may be TRBD1 or TRBD2 (5 bases each). Germline V lookup: CDR1 MNHNY, CDR2 SVGAGI (reference sequence). The CDR3 contains 17 residues. CDR3 residues: CASTSPGPPLAKNIQHF. CDR3 nucleotide sequence: TGTGCCAGCACCTCGCCGGGGCCGCCCCTAGCCAAAAACATTCAGCACTTC.

This clonotype was counted ten times or more. This sequence joins TRBV29-1 and TRBJ2-1; no firm D call. Between the trimmed V and J ends, which lost 2 bases and 15 bases, there was a span of 14 bases. The CDR3 has 11 residues. The V gene's germline CDR1 is SQVTM and CDR2 ANQGSEA. The CDR3 sequence is CSVESTPFLFF. The CDR3 DNA reads TGCAGCGTTGAAAGTACACCCTTTCTGTTCTTC.

This clonotype was seen repeatedly, ten times or more. J is TRBJ2-1 and V is TRBV28; 9 nucleotides agree with TRBD2. The germline gives CDR1 MDHEN, CDR2 SYDVKM. This CDR3 comprises 17 residues. The V segment lost 6 bases and the J segment 5 bases; nucleotides outside the gene matches: 14. CDR3 in amino acids: CASRGGRATVSHNEQFF. The CDR3 region has the DNA TGTGCCAGCAGGGGCGGGAGGGCCACCGTATCCCACAATGAGCAGTTCTTC.

This clonotype has a count of ten or more. This chain joins TRBV18 and TRBJ1-1; the D is unclear. V was pared by 1 base and J by 1 base, with 1 base between. The length of the CDR3 is 12 residues. Germline CDR1 and CDR2: KGHSH and LQKENI. As DNA, the CDR3 is TGTGCCAGCTCACCACGGAACACTGAAGCTTTCTTT. It specifies CASSPRNTEAFF. Full variable domain (outside the CDR3, taken from reference TRBV18 and TRBJ1-1): NAGVMQNPRHLVRRRGQEARLRCSPMKGHSHVYWYRQLPEEGLKFMVYLQKENIIDESGMPKERFSAEFPKEGPSILRIQQVVRGDSAAYFCASSPRNTEAFFGQGTRLTVV.

In this sample, this clonotype turned up many times. This chain links TRBV7-3 with TRBJ2-5; 12 nucleotides align to TRBD2. Trimming at V came to 5 bases and at J to 8 bases, leaving 3 bases not matched to a gene. There are 13 residues in the CDR3. CDR1 and CDR2 from the germline V gene are SGHTA and FQGTGA. CDR3 sequence reads: CASSPSGGATQYF. In nucleotides, the CDR3 is TGTGCCAGCAGCCCTAGCGGGGGGGCCACCCAGTACTTC.

This clonotype was counted ten times or more. The chain couples TRBV10-3 to TRBJ1-2, with D perhaps matching TRBD1 (5 bases). Trimming stripped 4 bases from V and 2 bases from J, with 14 bases between. Germline values: CDR1 ENHRY, CDR2 SYGVKD. CDR3 length equals 15 residues. CDR3 in DNA: TGTGCCATCAGTGGAGGGGAAGGGGCCAACTATGGCTACACCTTC. This encodes CAISGGEGANYGYTF.

This clonotype was observed at least ten times. This sequence joins TRBV6-1 and TRBJ2-3, with D maybe TRBD1 (6 bases). The V and J ends lost 4 bases and 3 bases respectively, with 8 bases between them. Germline loops: CDR1 MNHNS, CDR2 SASEGT. The CDR3 has 13 amino acids. This CDR3 reads CASSGDRTDTQYF. CDR3 DNA: TGTGCCAGCAGTGGAGACAGGACAGATACGCAGTATTTT.

This clonotype was counted many times. This rearrangement joins TRBV6-2 or TRBV6-3 to TRBJ2-1; the match to TRBD1 covers 11 bases. CDR3 length: 21 residues. Germline V gives CDR1 MNHEY, CDR2 SVGEGT. With V trimmed by 5 bases and J by 7 bases, 25 bases remained unmatched. The CDR3 reads CASSGNRGGGQGAAITNEQFF. CDR3 DNA sequence: TGTGCCAGCAGTGGCAACAGGGGCGGTGGACAGGGGGCGGCGATCACGAATGAGCAGTTCTTC.

This CDR3 reads CASSQDGTSGRAHEQYF. The CDR3, as DNA: TGTGCCAGCAGCCAAGATGGGACTAGCGGGAGGGCCCACGAGCAGTACTTC. This chain links TRBV3-1 with TRBJ2-7, with 16 nucleotides matching TRBD2. The ends lost 0 bases at V and 5 bases at J; junction bases unmatched: 4. The CDR3 is 17 residues long. Germline CDR1 reads LGHDT; CDR2 reads YNNKEL (reference sequence).

This clonotype was picked up many times. The chain employs TRBV28 and TRBJ1-5; no clear D. Germline CDR1 is MDHEN and CDR2 is SYDVKM. This CDR3 spans 9 amino acids. Trimming stripped 10 bases from V and 9 bases from J, with 7 bases between. The CDR3 coding sequence is TGTGCCATCTTAAGGCCCCAGCATTTT. Protein sequence: CAILRPQHF.

This clonotype has ten or more counts. The chain carries TRBV6-2 or TRBV6-3 and TRBJ2-1; D is unclear. The CDR3 contains 14 residues. CDR1 and CDR2 from the germline V gene are MNHEY and SVGEGT. The germline V and J ends were trimmed by 6 bases and 11 bases, with 20 bases remaining between them. CDR3 in DNA: TGTGCCAGCAGGAAGAACCCCCTATTACACCAGCAGTTCTTC. It is translated as CASRKNPLLHQQFF.

This clonotype showed up many times. The chain uses TRBV18 and TRBJ2-6, with 10 bases lining up with TRBD1. Trimming cost V 2 bases and J 0 bases; bases outside gene matches: 7. Germline CDR1 reads KGHSH; CDR2 reads LQKENI. This CDR3 comprises 19 residues. The DNA for the CDR3 is TGTGCCAGCTCACCAACAGTCCGGACAGGGGGCTCTGGGGCCAACGTCCTGACTTTC. Translated: CASSPTVRTGGSGANVLTF.

This clonotype appeared once. One end of the junction varies from germline; a read error may be responsible. This chain links TRBV6-1 with TRBJ2-7; 7 bases align to TRBD2. The CDR3 runs 13 residues. The V gene's germline CDR1 is MNHNS and CDR2 SASEGT. CDR3 sequence reads: CASSLADSYELYF. As DNA, the CDR3 is TGTGCCAGCAGTCTAGCGGACTCCTACGAGCTGTACTTC.

This clonotype was counted ten times or more. The V and J genes are TRBV4-1 and TRBJ2-3; 12 bases align to TRBD2. The trim removed 3 bases at V and 5 bases at J, leaving 12 bases unmatched. This CDR3 contains 18 residues. Germline CDR1 reads MGHRA; CDR2 reads YSYEKL. The CDR3: CASSQLILAGGPEDTQYF. The CDR3 region has the DNA TGCGCCAGCAGCCAGCTGATCCTAGCGGGGGGGCCTGAAGATACGCAGTATTTT.

The chain employs TRBV30 and TRBJ1-1, with D hard to call. CDR3 length: 13 amino acids. The V end was cut by 0 bases, the J end by 1 base, with 6 bases between. Per the germline V gene, CDR1 is GTSNPN and CDR2 is SVGIG (reference sequence). The CDR3 DNA is TGTGCCTGGAGTGTACCCCAGAACACTGAAGCTTTCTTT. Encoded protein: CAWSVPQNTEAFF.

This clonotype has ten or more counts. CDR3 coding DNA: TGCAGTGCTAGAGATGTATTAGCGGGGGGTCGGAATGAGCAGTTCTTC. It is translated as CSARDVLAGGRNEQFF. V gene TRBV20-1 combines with J gene TRBJ2-1; 10 bases are a match to TRBD2. V lost 0 bases to trimming and J lost 7 bases; unmatched junction nucleotides: 9. From germline, CDR1 is DFQATT and CDR2 SNEGSKA (reference sequence). This CDR3 is 16 amino acids long.

The rearrangement links TRBV5-4 to TRBJ2-2; the D is unclear. Germline CDR1 SGHNT, CDR2 YYREEE (reference sequence). The CDR3 is 15 amino acids. The V end lost 0 bases, the J end lost 6 bases, and 12 bases lay between the germline ends. The CDR3 nucleotides are TGTGCCAGCAGCTTGGCCGATCAAGTGGCCGGGGAGCTGTTTTTT. As protein: CASSLADQVAGELFF.

This clonotype appeared many times. The J gene is TRBJ2-7, the V gene TRBV12-3 or TRBV12-4; 7 nucleotides align to TRBD1. The CDR3 is 15 amino acids. V lost 5 bases and J lost 3; bases outside the gene matches: 10. In DNA, the CDR3 is TGTGCCAGCAGTCCCGGGGACAGAGAAAACTACGAGCAGTACTTC. It encodes CASSPGDRENYEQYF.

This clonotype was counted at least ten times. V gene TRBV14 combines with J gene TRBJ2-3; no clear D gene. Trimming took off 1 base at V and 6 bases at J, with 5 bases between the two ends. Germline loops: CDR1 SGHDN, CDR2 FVKESK. The CDR3 contains 12 residues. CDR3 sequence reads: CASSQVADTQYF. CDR3 bases: TGTGCCAGCAGCCAAGTCGCGGATACGCAGTATTTT.

V and J are TRBV9 and TRBJ1-4, with 11 bases fitting TRBD1. V gave up 4 bases and J gave up 7 bases; unmatched junction bases: 6. The germline V gene encodes CDR1 SGDLS and CDR2 YYNGEE. The CDR3 extends over 15 amino acids. The CDR3 DNA reads as TGTGCCAGCAGCAAAGCCGGGACAGGGGGTGAAAAACTGTTTTTT. Residues: CASSKAGTGGEKLFF.

This clonotype was counted ten times or more. This chain joins TRBV7-9 and TRBJ1-2; the match to TRBD1 covers 7 bases. V was pared by 4 bases and J by 4 bases, with 9 bases of the junction left unmatched. Germline CDR1 SEHNR, CDR2 FQNEAQ (reference sequence). The CDR3 has 15 residues. This chain's CDR3 is CASSYSDRDFYGYTF. The CDR3 DNA reads as TGTGCCAGCAGCTATAGCGACAGGGATTTCTATGGCTACACCTTC. The variable domain in full, completed from reference TRBV7-9 and TRBJ1-2, reads DTGVSQNPRHKITKRGQNVTFRCDPISEHNRLYWYRQTLGQGPEFLTYFQNEAQLEKSRLLSDRFSAERPKGSFSTLEIQRTEQGDSAMYLCASSYSDRDFYGYTFGSGTRLTVV.